A selection of T cell receptor beta chains follows, all from one sample in a study of shared clonotypes between healthy human individuals. TCRdb's copy holds only in-frame clones and misses some; the assay was immunoSEQ multiplex PCR. The sample includes roughly 2 million clones, over 85% seen only once; the top ten take 0.1% to 0.15%. The sample was naive CD4+ T cells sorted from blood. The origin of the receptors is a man between 18 and 29 years old in good health. Each CDR3 is given with its conserved first and last residue. Each record gives: D gene, clone size, J gene, V gene, CDR3 DNA, CDR3 protein. The D gene is left open where the match is weak. Size tells how often a clone was seen (once, few, many) or the class of an expanded clone, and some rows leave it out.

D gene: -; clone size: -; J gene: TRBJ2-7; V gene: TRBV10-3; CDR3 DNA: TGTGCCATCAGCCTAGGAGGGGACGAGCAGTACTTC; CDR3 protein: CAISLGGDEQYF
D gene: -; clone size: -; J gene: TRBJ1-1; V gene: TRBV27; CDR3 DNA: TGTGCCAGCAGTTTCCCCACGATCAATGAAGCTTTCTTT; CDR3 protein: CASSFPTINEAFF
D gene: -; clone size: -; J gene: TRBJ2-2; V gene: TRBV7-9; CDR3 DNA: TGTGCCAGCAGCTTAGTGGCCGGAACGAACACCGGGGAGCTGTTTTTT; CDR3 protein: CASSLVAGTNTGELFF
D gene: TRBD1; clone size: few; J gene: TRBJ1-6; V gene: TRBV6-5; CDR3 DNA: TGTGCCAGCAGCTCTCGGGACAGGGGTAATTCACCCCTCCACTTT; CDR3 protein: CASSSRDRGNSPLHF
D gene: TRBD2; clone size: -; J gene: TRBJ2-1; V gene: TRBV11-2; CDR3 DNA: TGTGCCAGCAGCCGAAGCGGGACCCACAATGAGCAGTTCTTC; CDR3 protein: CASSRSGTHNEQFF
D gene: -; clone size: -; J gene: TRBJ1-6; V gene: TRBV10-3; CDR3 DNA: TGTGCCATCAGAGCGGACGGAGCCTATAATTCACCCCTCCACTTT; CDR3 protein: CAIRADGAYNSPLHF
D gene: -; clone size: -; J gene: TRBJ1-4; V gene: TRBV9; CDR3 DNA: TGTGCCAGCAGCGTAAGTGACGTCCCCCTTACAACTAATGAAAAACTGTTTTTT; CDR3 protein: CASSVSDVPLTTNEKLFF
D gene: -; clone size: -; J gene: TRBJ1-2; V gene: TRBV30; CDR3 DNA: TGTGCCTGGAGTGGAGGGCGGAGTGGGTACTATGGCTACACCTTC; CDR3 protein: CAWSGGRSGYYGYTF
D gene: -; clone size: -; J gene: TRBJ2-2; V gene: TRBV29-1; CDR3 DNA: TGCAGCGTTGGCCGAGGCGGCACCGGGGAGCTGTTTTTT; CDR3 protein: CSVGRGGTGELFF
D gene: -; clone size: -; J gene: TRBJ1-4; V gene: TRBV6-6; CDR3 DNA: TGTGCCAGCAGTTACGCCCGAGGTGGTGAAAAACTGTTTTTT; CDR3 protein: CASSYARGGEKLFF
D gene: -; clone size: -; J gene: TRBJ2-7; V gene: TRBV7-2; CDR3 DNA: TGTGCCAGCAGGGGCGGGACCCCGAATATGTACGAGCAGTACTTC; CDR3 protein: CASRGGTPNMYEQYF
D gene: TRBD1; clone size: -; J gene: TRBJ2-7; V gene: TRBV28; CDR3 DNA: TGTGCCAGCAGTTTGGGGACAGGTCCCTACGAGCAGTACTTC; CDR3 protein: CASSLGTGPYEQYF
D gene: -; clone size: -; J gene: TRBJ2-1; V gene: TRBV18; CDR3 DNA: TGTGCCAGCTCACCAACGGCCTCATTGGATGAGCAGTTCTTC; CDR3 protein: CASSPTASLDEQFF
D gene: TRBD1; clone size: -; J gene: TRBJ1-4; V gene: TRBV9; CDR3 DNA: TGTGCCAGCAGCGAGACAGGGGTGAATGAAAAACTGTTTTTT; CDR3 protein: CASSETGVNEKLFF
D gene: -; clone size: -; J gene: TRBJ1-1; V gene: TRBV29-1; CDR3 DNA: TGCAGCGTGGGCCCCGCTACTGAAGCTTTCTTT; CDR3 protein: CSVGPATEAFF
D gene: -; clone size: -; J gene: TRBJ1-4; V gene: TRBV27; CDR3 DNA: TGTGCCAGCAGTCTTTGGGGGGCTAATGAAAAACTGTTTTTT; CDR3 protein: CASSLWGANEKLFF
D gene: -; clone size: -; J gene: TRBJ1-1; V gene: TRBV5-1; CDR3 DNA: TGCGCCAGCAGCCCGCCCTCGCCTGAAGCTTTCTTT; CDR3 protein: CASSPPSPEAFF
D gene: -; clone size: once; J gene: TRBJ1-6; V gene: TRBV10-3; CDR3 DNA: TGTGCCATCAGTCGACTCGAGTATAATTCACCCCTCCACTTT; CDR3 protein: CAISRLEYNSPLHF
D gene: TRBD2; clone size: once; J gene: TRBJ2-1; V gene: TRBV5-4; CDR3 DNA: TGTGCCAGCAGCTTGGCCTGGCGGGGGGGCGAGGATGAGCAGTTCTTC; CDR3 protein: CASSLAWRGGEDEQFF
D gene: -; clone size: -; J gene: TRBJ1-1; V gene: TRBV6-6; CDR3 DNA: TGTGCCAGCAGTTATCAGTTGACGGCCGGAGGTGAAGCTTTCTTT; CDR3 protein: CASSYQLTAGGEAFF
D gene: -; clone size: -; J gene: TRBJ1-3; V gene: TRBV28; CDR3 DNA: TGTGCCAGCAGTTTAGGGCAGGGCTTCTCTGGAAACACCATATATTTT; CDR3 protein: CASSLGQGFSGNTIYF
D gene: TRBD2; clone size: once; J gene: TRBJ2-3; V gene: TRBV30; CDR3 DNA: TGTGCCTGGAGTGCGCGTAGCGGGTACACAGATACGCAGTATTTT; CDR3 protein: CAWSARSGYTDTQYF
D gene: -; clone size: -; J gene: TRBJ2-4; V gene: TRBV18; CDR3 DNA: TGTGCCAGCTCACTCGACAGCAAAAACATTCAGTACTTC; CDR3 protein: CASSLDSKNIQYF
D gene: -; clone size: -; J gene: TRBJ1-6; V gene: TRBV30; CDR3 DNA: TGTGCCTGGAGCGTCTGGAGGGGTCCTCAGTCGCCGTATTCACCCCTCCACTTT; CDR3 protein: CAWSVWRGPQSPYSPLHF
D gene: -; clone size: -; J gene: TRBJ1-2; V gene: TRBV29-1; CDR3 DNA: TGCAGCGTTGAATTGGGCTACACCTTC; CDR3 protein: CSVELGYTF
D gene: -; clone size: -; J gene: TRBJ2-1; V gene: TRBV5-1; CDR3 DNA: TGCGCCAGCAGGCAGTCCGGGATGAATGAGCAGTTCTTC; CDR3 protein: CASRQSGMNEQFF
D gene: -; clone size: -; J gene: TRBJ1-6; V gene: TRBV6-1; CDR3 DNA: TGTGCCAACGGTTTAGGGGTTTCAAATTCACCCCTCCACTTT; CDR3 protein: CANGLGVSNSPLHF
D gene: -; clone size: -; J gene: TRBJ1-1; V gene: TRBV4-1; CDR3 DNA: TGCGCCAGCAGCCAAGATAGTCTTTTCGCAGGGAGGGCGGACACTGAAGCTTTCTTT; CDR3 protein: CASSQDSLFAGRADTEAFF
D gene: -; clone size: -; J gene: TRBJ2-7; V gene: TRBV6-6; CDR3 DNA: TGTGCCAGCAGCCAGACAGCCTACGAGCAGTACTTC; CDR3 protein: CASSQTAYEQYF
D gene: TRBD1; clone size: -; J gene: TRBJ2-1; V gene: TRBV2; CDR3 DNA: TGTGCCAGCAGTCCAGGACAGGGGGCAATAGATGAGCAGTTCTTC; CDR3 protein: CASSPGQGAIDEQFF
D gene: TRBD2; clone size: -; J gene: TRBJ2-2; V gene: TRBV2; CDR3 DNA: TGTGCCAGCAGAAGTAGCGGGGTGACCGGGGAGCTGTTTTTT; CDR3 protein: CASRSSGVTGELFF
D gene: -; clone size: -; J gene: TRBJ1-5; V gene: TRBV9; CDR3 DNA: TGTGCCAGCAGCGTAGGGAGCGTACAGCCCCAGCATTTT; CDR3 protein: CASSVGSVQPQHF
D gene: TRBD1; clone size: -; J gene: TRBJ1-5; V gene: TRBV6-5; CDR3 DNA: TGTGCCAGCAGTCTGGACAGGGACAATCAGCCCCAGCATTTT; CDR3 protein: CASSLDRDNQPQHF
D gene: -; clone size: -; J gene: TRBJ2-3; V gene: TRBV2; CDR3 DNA: TGTGCCAGCAGTGACCGCAGTACTAGCACAGATACGCAGTATTTT; CDR3 protein: CASSDRSTSTDTQYF
D gene: TRBD1; clone size: -; J gene: TRBJ1-2; V gene: TRBV2; CDR3 DNA: TGTGCCAGCAGTGAGGAGAACAGGGGCTATGGCTACACCTTC; CDR3 protein: CASSEENRGYGYTF
D gene: TRBD2; clone size: -; J gene: TRBJ2-1; V gene: TRBV14; CDR3 DNA: TGTGCCAGCAGCCCTACTAGCGGGTCTTACAATGAGCAGTTCTTC; CDR3 protein: CASSPTSGSYNEQFF
D gene: TRBD1; clone size: -; J gene: TRBJ2-5; V gene: TRBV18; CDR3 DNA: TGTGCCAGCTCACCCCTCGGACAGGGTGGCCAAGAGACCCAGTACTTC; CDR3 protein: CASSPLGQGGQETQYF
D gene: TRBD1; clone size: -; J gene: TRBJ1-4; V gene: TRBV4-3; CDR3 DNA: TGCGCCAGCAGCAAGCGAGTCGGACAGGGGTTCGCTAATGAAAAACTGTTTTTT; CDR3 protein: CASSKRVGQGFANEKLFF
D gene: -; clone size: -; J gene: TRBJ1-5; V gene: TRBV2; CDR3 DNA: TGTGCCAGCGGACCGGGACACCTGAGCAATCAGCCCCAGCATTTT; CDR3 protein: CASGPGHLSNQPQHF
D gene: -; clone size: -; J gene: TRBJ2-1; V gene: TRBV4-1; CDR3 DNA: TGCGCCAGCAGCCAATTCGGGGGGCCTTCCTACAATGAGCAGTTCTTC; CDR3 protein: CASSQFGGPSYNEQFF
D gene: -; clone size: -; J gene: TRBJ2-6; V gene: TRBV27; CDR3 DNA: TGTGCCAGCAGTTTAAGTTCTGGAGGTGGGGCCAACGTCCTGACTTTC; CDR3 protein: CASSLSSGGGANVLTF
D gene: -; clone size: -; J gene: TRBJ1-2; V gene: TRBV11-2; CDR3 DNA: TGTGCCAGCAGCTTAGCCCTGGAATATGGCTACACCTTC; CDR3 protein: CASSLALEYGYTF
D gene: -; clone size: -; J gene: TRBJ2-1; V gene: TRBV11-2; CDR3 DNA: TGTGCCAGCAGCTTAGATCCGGAGGGGGCCTCGTACAATGAGCAGTTCTTC; CDR3 protein: CASSLDPEGASYNEQFF
D gene: -; clone size: -; J gene: TRBJ2-3; V gene: TRBV7-3; CDR3 DNA: TGTGCCAGCAGCCCCAGGGGGGGCCTTGGCACAGATACGCAGTATTTT; CDR3 protein: CASSPRGGLGTDTQYF
D gene: TRBD2; clone size: -; J gene: TRBJ2-5; V gene: TRBV18; CDR3 DNA: TGTGCCAGCTCACCACGCGAGGGAGCGGGAACGGGGGAGACCCAGTACTTC; CDR3 protein: CASSPREGAGTGETQYF
D gene: -; clone size: -; J gene: TRBJ1-6; V gene: TRBV4-3; CDR3 DNA: TGCGCCAGCAGCCAAGATCTAGTAACGCCCCTCCACTTT; CDR3 protein: CASSQDLVTPLHF
D gene: -; clone size: -; J gene: TRBJ1-6; V gene: TRBV5-6; CDR3 DNA: TGTGCCAGCAGCAGGGACGTAGATAGCTCACCCCTCCACTTT; CDR3 protein: CASSRDVDSSPLHF
D gene: -; clone size: -; J gene: TRBJ1-5; V gene: TRBV27; CDR3 DNA: TGTGCCAGCAGCTGGGGAGGGGGCAATCAGCCCCAGCATTTT; CDR3 protein: CASSWGGGNQPQHF